The 24 T cell receptor beta chains given below trace back to one sample, sequenced in a study of breast tumors, draining lymph nodes, adjacent tissues. TCRdb reprocessed the multiplex PCR reads with MiXCR, giving one entry per CDR3 protein. This table has 50,000 to 55,000 distinct CDR3 sequences, 42% appearing once. The sequenced material came from breast tumor tissue. All receptors come from a female donor with breast cancer. Some clones in this sample may be carry-over from other donors' samples.

In its sample, this clonotype was seen many times. One junction end does not reproduce the germline sequence, and a read error may be involved. The chain is built from TRBV6-5 and TRBJ1-4; 9 bases line up with TRBD1. Germline V gives CDR1 MNHEY, CDR2 SVGAGI. This CDR3 is 15 amino acids long. CDR3 bases: TGTGCCAGCAGTCACTCCGGGACAGGGAGGCTGAAACTGTTTTTT. Its translation: CASSHSGTGRLKLFF.

With regard to this clonotype: Germline and junction disagree at one end, which may indicate a read error. The chain couples TRBV19 to TRBJ2-2; D possibly matches TRBD1 or TRBD2 (5 bases each). CDR1 and CDR2 (germline): LNHDA, SQIVND (reference sequence). The CDR3 runs 15 residues. CDR3 in amino acids: CASNLGRPGYGELFF. DNA for the CDR3: TGTGCCAGTAATCTTGGCCGACCAGGGTACGGGGAGCTGTTTTTC.

In its sample, this clonotype was seen many times. This chain uses TRBV9 with TRBJ2-7; no clear D. Deletions cut 3 bases from V and 7 bases from J, with 2 bases between. CDR1 is SGDLS, CDR2 YYNGEE, per germline. This CDR3 has 9 residues. The CDR3 here is CASSGEQYF. Here the CDR3 DNA reads TGTGCCAGCAGCGGAGAGCAGTACTTC. Looking up the rest from reference TRBV9 and TRBJ2-7 gives the full variable domain: DSGVTQTPKHLITATGQRVTLRCSPRSGDLSVYWYQQSLDQGLQFLIQYYNGEERAKGNILERFSAQQFPDLHSELNLSSLELGDSALYFCASSGEQYFGPGTRLTVT.

With regard to this clonotype: This clone may be a read error of a much larger clone one base away. The chain has TRBV6-5 and TRBJ1-5, with D maybe TRBD1 (6 bases). CDR3 length: 15 amino acids. The germline CDR1 and CDR2 sequences are MNHEY and SVGAGI. DNA of the CDR3: TGTGCCAGCAGTCAACCCACAGGGTGCAATCAGCCCCGGCATTTT. Its translation: CASSQPTGCNQPRHF.

In its sample, this clonotype was seen once. The chain carries TRBV2 and TRBJ2-7, with 11 bases aligning to TRBD1. J lost 6 bases, V lost 6 bases, and 7 bases had no gene match. CDR3 size: 14 residues. From germline, CDR1 is SNHLY and CDR2 FYNNEI. Written as DNA, the CDR3 is TGTGCCAGCAGCGGACAGGGGGCTATAAGCGAGCAGTACTTC. It specifies CASSGQGAISEQYF.

This clonotype was seen just once. Without the conserved terminal phenylalanine or tryptophan, this CDR3 likely stems from a read error. The chain links TRBV30 to TRBJ2-2; TRBD2 agrees at 12 bases. Per germline, CDR1 GTSNPN and CDR2 SVGIG (reference sequence). J was trimmed by 5 bases and V by 5 bases; bases with no gene match: 6. The CDR3 length is 15 residues. The CDR3 sequence is CAWVLAGGRTGELFV. The CDR3 DNA reads TGTGCCTGGGTACTAGCGGGAGGACGTACCGGGGAGCTGTTTGTG.

By proportion, this clonotype is large. The CDR3, as DNA: TGTGCCACCAGCAGAGGGGTCCAGAGGGATGAGCAGTTCTTC. It is translated as CATSRGVQRDEQFF. The chain joins TRBV15 to TRBJ2-1; D is perhaps TRBD2 (5 bases). Trimming cost V 1 base and J 8 bases, with 12 bases left between them. The CDR3 has 14 amino acids. Germline V CDR1 and CDR2: LNHNV, YYDKDF (reference sequence).

This clonotype was detected many times. V is TRBV19 and J is TRBJ1-3, with unresolved D. Germline lookup yields CDR1 LNHDA and CDR2 SQIVND (reference sequence). The V and J ends lost 2 bases and 0 bases respectively, with 5 bases between them. The CDR3 consists of 14 residues. The CDR3 loop reads CASSIRDSGNTIYF. The CDR3 DNA reads as TGTGCCAGTAGTATAAGGGACTCTGGAAACACCATATATTTT.

Turning to this clonotype: It is likely a read error, because the conserved phenylalanine at the end of the CDR3 is missing. V usage is TRBV6-2 or TRBV6-3 and J usage is TRBJ2-7; TRBD2 agrees at 9 bases. After removal of 5 bases from V and 1 base from J, the junction contained 18 bases not matched to a gene. The germline CDR1 and CDR2 sequences are MNHEY and SVGEGT. There are 19 residues in the CDR3. CDR3 loop: CASSPPLAGSFYRSYEQYL. The DNA of the CDR3 is TGTGCCAGCAGTCCACCTCTAGCGGGATCCTTTTACAGGTCCTACGAGCAGTACCTC.

This clonotype was observed many times. The chain joins TRBV2 to TRBJ1-3, with D uncertain. V was pared by 3 bases and J by 7 bases, with 10 bases between. CDR1 is SNHLY, CDR2 FYNNEI, per germline. The length of the CDR3 is 13 residues. Here the CDR3 reads CASSDRSLNTIYF. The CDR3 DNA reads TGTGCCAGCAGTGATAGGAGTTTGAACACCATATATTTT.

V usage is TRBV20-1 and J usage is TRBJ2-2, with 10 bases identical to TRBD2. J was trimmed by 8 bases and V by 1 base; bases with no gene match: 10. CDR3 length equals 16 residues. Germline lookup yields CDR1 DFQATT and CDR2 SNEGSKA (reference sequence). The CDR3: CSARGRAGGGIGELFF. CDR3 DNA: TGCAGTGCTAGAGGACGAGCGGGAGGGGGGATAGGGGAGCTGTTTTTT.

There are a few counts of this clonotype. One base away lies a much larger clone, so this may be a sequencing read error. The J gene is TRBJ2-5, the V gene TRBV5-6, with D tentatively TRBD1 or TRBD2 (5 bases each). Trimming cost V 2 bases and J 5 bases, with 13 bases left between them. The germline gives CDR1 SGHDT, CDR2 YYEEEE. The CDR3 totals 14 residues. CDR3 DNA sequence: TGTGCCAGCAGCTTACCCGGGGCAGGGGAGACCCAGTACTTC. It encodes CASSLPGAGETQYF.

This chain connects TRBV12-3 or TRBV12-4 to TRBJ1-5; D is unclear. Deletions cut 3 bases from V and 3 bases from J, with 6 bases between. CDR3 length equals 13 residues. CDR3 in amino acids: CASSFQANQPQHF. For the CDR3, the DNA is TGTGCCAGCAGTTTCCAGGCCAATCAGCCCCAGCATTTT.

This rearrangement joins TRBV7-9 to TRBJ2-6; D is unresolved. This CDR3 has 15 residues. Germline loops: CDR1 SEHNR, CDR2 FQNEAQ (reference sequence). V lost 7 bases to trimming and J lost 3 bases, with 13 bases between them. For the CDR3, the DNA is TGTGCCAGCACCGAAATAGGGATTGGGGCCAACGTCCTGACTTTC. Protein sequence: CASTEIGIGANVLTF.

This clonotype came up a few times. The chain combines TRBV7-2 with TRBJ1-6, with TRBD1 matching 8 bases. The CDR3 consists of 16 residues. From germline, CDR1 is SGHTA and CDR2 FQGNSA. Germline trimming cut 5 bases from V and 8 bases from J; bases unmatched to any gene: 11. CDR3 DNA sequence: TGTGCCAGCAGCCAAGGTGGGACAGGTTCGGATTCACCCCTCCACTTT. Translating gives CASSQGGTGSDSPLHF.

This clonotype was seen at least ten times. This chain uses TRBV29-1 with TRBJ2-7; a possible D gene is TRBD2 (6 bases). Trimming stripped 4 bases from V and 3 bases from J, with 16 bases between. The CDR3 has 14 amino acids. Per germline, CDR1 SQVTM and CDR2 ANQGSEA. In DNA form, the CDR3 reads TGCAGCGTTGTATCGGGGGTGCTCTACTACGAGCAGTACTTC. This gives the protein CSVVSGVLYYEQYF.

Only a few counts were recorded for this clonotype. The chain couples TRBV3-1 to TRBJ2-2, with 14 bases that match TRBD2. Looked up from germline, CDR1 is LGHDT and CDR2 is YNNKEL (reference sequence). Losses at the gene ends were 4 bases for V and 4 bases for J; bases not matched to a gene: 8. The CDR3 contains 18 residues. CDR3 sequence: CASSLGLAGGIGTGELFF. CDR3 sequence (DNA): TGTGCCAGCAGCCTCGGACTAGCGGGAGGTATTGGCACCGGGGAGCTGTTTTTT.

This clonotype was recorded a few times. DNA for the CDR3: TGTGCCAGCAGACCGCATCTACAGGCTTTGCCAGCCAAAAACATTCAGTACTTC. It specifies CASRPHLQALPAKNIQYF. This rearrangement joins TRBV6-2 or TRBV6-3 to TRBJ2-4; D is possibly TRBD1 (5 bases). V lost 6 bases, J lost 0 bases, and 21 bases lay in between. Germline assignment: CDR1 MNHEY and CDR2 SVGEGT. CDR3 length: 18 residues.

This rearrangement joins TRBV10-3 to TRBJ2-1; D is possibly TRBD1 (6 bases). The CDR3 extends over 14 amino acids. Germline CDR1 reads ENHRY; CDR2 reads SYGVKD. V lost 7 bases and J 10 bases, leaving 20 bases between the germline ends. The CDR3: CAITTGSPGEEQFF. For the CDR3, the DNA is TGTGCCATCACTACAGGGTCCCCCGGGGAGGAGCAGTTCTTC.

Comments on this clonotype: This CDR3 fails to terminate in the conserved phenylalanine or tryptophan, so it likely reflects a read error. The DNA is omitted, as the CDR3 cannot be located on it reliably, and the CDR3 follows TCRdb's listing. This chain uses TRBV2 with TRBJ2-7; the table's D gene call, TRBD2, was not cross checked with the DNA. The germline CDR1 and CDR2 sequences are SNHLY and FYNNEI. The CDR3 spans 10 amino acids, including both terminal residues. This chain's CDR3 is CASRRSPSGS.

J is TRBJ1-1 and V is TRBV20-1, with D maybe TRBD1 (5 bases). The V end was cut by 3 bases, the J end by 4 bases, with 9 bases between. Germline V gives CDR1 DFQATT, CDR2 SNEGSKA (reference sequence). The CDR3 runs to 12 residues. CDR3 nucleotides: TGCAGTGCTAGGGGGGGGGGCACTGAAGCTTTCTTT. Translation: CSARGGGTEAFF.

Note on this clonotype: At one boundary the junction diverges from the germline segment, which might be a read error. The chain has TRBV30 and TRBJ1-4; no clear D gene. CDR3 length equals 12 residues. The germline V gene has CDR1 GTSNPN and CDR2 SVGIG (reference sequence). This CDR3 reads CAWSDIREKPFF. The CDR3 DNA reads as TGTGCCTGGAGTGATATTAGGGAAAAACCGTTTTTT.

The rearrangement links TRBV7-3 to TRBJ2-7, with D perhaps matching TRBD2 (5 bases). The CDR3 has 12 residues. The V gene lost 4 bases and the J gene lost 6 bases, with 10 bases spanning the gap. Germline loops: CDR1 SGHTA, CDR2 FQGTGA. The CDR3 DNA is TGTGCCAGCAGCTCGGACTCCCGCGAGCAGTACTTC. Protein sequence: CASSSDSREQYF.

Worth noting for this clonotype: The conserved phenylalanine or tryptophan is not found at the CDR3 terminus, so this likely reflects a read error. The chain carries TRBV15 and TRBJ2-3; perhaps TRBD2 as D (6 bases). V was cut by 1 base and J by 6 bases, with 17 bases left in between. Germline V gives CDR1 LNHNV, CDR2 YYDKDF (reference sequence). The CDR3 extends over 16 amino acids. The CDR3 nucleotides read TGTGCCACCAGCAGAGCCCGGCGGGATGGAACGGATACGCAGTATTCT. Translating it yields CATSRARRDGTDTQYS.